This T cell receptor (beta chain) was recovered during a study of T cell responses to AZD1222 COVID-19 vaccine. About the research overall: Both about-4-week and about-12-week second-dose recipients were combined.

Concerning this clone itself: Its antigen remains unknown.

Study results and limitations: Mostly white British, mostly female donors; authors suggested clonal diversity may be underestimated. Of spike-specific TCRs, nearly half reportedly target regions left unmutated in variants.

Measured with immunoSEQ multiplex PCR; TCRdb has only the in-frame clones, and not every one. Of around 130,000 clones in the sample, about 88% were seen once. CDR3 length: 16 residues. The V gene end was trimmed by 3 bases and the J gene end by 6 bases; junction bases not matched to a gene: 4. Germline CDR1 reads LNHDA; CDR2 reads SQIVND (reference sequence). The input for sequencing was peripheral blood, taken on day 0 of AZD1222 vaccination. The chain recombines TRBV19 with TRBJ2-1; the match to TRBD2 covers 14 bases. The source of this sequence is an adult in good health. The CDR3 bases are TGTGCCAGTAGTATGACTAGCGGGAGGGCATTCAATGAGCAGTTCTTC. This translates into CASSMTSGRAFNEQFF.